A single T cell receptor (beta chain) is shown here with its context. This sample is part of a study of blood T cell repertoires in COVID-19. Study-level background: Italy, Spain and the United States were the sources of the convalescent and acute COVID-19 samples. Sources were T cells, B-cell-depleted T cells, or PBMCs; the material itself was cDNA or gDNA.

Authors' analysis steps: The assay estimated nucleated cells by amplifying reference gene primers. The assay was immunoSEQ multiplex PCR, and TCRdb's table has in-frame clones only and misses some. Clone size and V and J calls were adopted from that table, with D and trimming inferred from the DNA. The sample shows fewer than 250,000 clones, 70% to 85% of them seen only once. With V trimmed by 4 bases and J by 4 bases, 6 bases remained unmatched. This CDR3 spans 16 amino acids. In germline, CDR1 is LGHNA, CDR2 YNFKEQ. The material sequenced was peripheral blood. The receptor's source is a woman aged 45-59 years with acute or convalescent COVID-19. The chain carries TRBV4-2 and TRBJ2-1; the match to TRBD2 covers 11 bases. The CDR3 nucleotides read TGTGCCAGCAGCCTGACAATAGCGGGGGGGTACAATGAGCAGTTCTTC. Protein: CASSLTIAGGYNEQFF.